The clone carrying this TCR beta chain was counted once. The data were taken from a study of blood T cell repertoires in COVID-19. Overall study context: Some COVID-19 samples were acute and others convalescent; all came from the United States, Italy and Spain. T cells, B-cell-depleted T cells, or PBMCs supplied cDNA or gDNA.

CDR1 and CDR2 (germline): ENHRY, SYGVKD. The CDR3 covers 14 residues. The trim removed 3 bases at V and 5 bases at J, leaving 3 bases unmatched. Authors' methods: Scientists estimated how many nucleated cells there were by amplifying reference gene primers. Measured with immunoSEQ multiplex PCR; TCRdb has only the in-frame clones, and not every one. V, J and clone size were drawn from that table, and D and trimming were deduced from the DNA. Found here are roughly 77,000 clones, about nine tenths of them singletons; the top ten hold 6.7%. Sample: peripheral blood. This chain links TRBV10-3 with TRBJ2-3; 9 nucleotides match TRBD2. This receptor was taken from a woman at least 80 years old with active COVID-19. CDR3 sequence reads: CAISEIAGEDTQYF. The DNA for the CDR3 is TGTGCCATCAGTGAAATAGCGGGAGAAGATACGCAGTATTTT.